A single sample gave rise to the 13 T cell receptor beta chains below, sequenced in a study of blood T cell repertoires in COVID-19. Sequencing used immunoSEQ multiplex PCR; TCRdb keeps in-frame clones, though not all of them. The sample yields roughly 120,000 clones, 82% seen once. Sequenced sample: peripheral blood. Receptors originate from a man in his 70s with active or convalescent COVID-19.

In DNA, the CDR3 is TGTGCCAGCAGCTTTGGGGTAGGGACAGCTAATTCACCCCTCCACTTT. This encodes CASSFGVGTANSPLHF. The V call is TRBV7-9, the J call TRBJ1-6, with 7 bases lining up with TRBD1. V gave up 3 bases and J gave up 6 bases; unmatched junction bases: 8. The CDR3 is 16 amino acids. Germline-derived CDR1 and CDR2 are SEHNR and FQNEAQ (reference sequence).

The genes are TRBV6-5 and TRBJ2-7; 7 bases agree with TRBD1. J lost 2 bases, V lost 7 bases, and 5 bases had no gene match. Per the germline V gene, CDR1 is MNHEY and CDR2 is SVGAGI. The length of the CDR3 is 13 residues. The CDR3 is CASNRGQAYEQYF. The DNA for the CDR3 is TGTGCCAGCAACAGAGGACAGGCCTACGAGCAGTACTTC.

The V and J genes are TRBV11-3 and TRBJ2-1, with 15 bases that match TRBD2. The germline gives CDR1 SGHNT, CDR2 YENEEA. This CDR3 has 17 amino acids. The V gene end was trimmed by 3 bases and the J gene end by 9 bases; junction bases not matched to a gene: 9. CDR3 coding DNA: TGTGCCAGCAGCTTCGGACTAGCGGGAGGGAGCGGGGTTGAGCAGTTCTTC. It codes for CASSFGLAGGSGVEQFF.

V and J are TRBV5-5 and TRBJ1-5, with a weak D call TRBD1 (5 bases). Trimming pared 6 bases from V and 4 bases from J, leaving 14 bases between. Germline lookup yields CDR1 SGHKS and CDR2 YYEKEE (reference sequence). This CDR3 region has 14 residues. CDR3 region: CASTAPGVNQPQHF. The CDR3 DNA sequence: TGTGCCAGCACCGCGCCGGGGGTTAATCAGCCCCAGCATTTT.

The chain employs TRBV5-1 and TRBJ1-1; a possible D gene is TRBD1 (6 bases). CDR1 and CDR2 from the germline V gene are SGHRS and YFSETQ. The CDR3 extends over 13 amino acids. Trimming took 0 bases from V and 14 from J, leaving 17 bases between them. In DNA form, the CDR3 reads TGCGCCAGCAGCTTGGTCGCGGACAGCGGACGGTTCTTT. It specifies CASSLVADSGRFF.

The rearrangement uses TRBV11-3 and TRBJ2-1; 8 positions match TRBD2. The CDR3 spans 15 residues. Per the germline V gene, CDR1 is SGHNT and CDR2 is YENEEA. V gave up 6 bases and J gave up 5 bases; unmatched junction bases: 9. For the CDR3, the DNA is TGTGCCAGCAGACGCGCGGGGGGCCTCGACAATGAGCAGTTCTTC. This codes for CASRRAGGLDNEQFF.

The genes are TRBV7-2 and TRBJ2-7; weak D call: TRBD1 (6 bases). There are 14 residues in the CDR3. CDR1 and CDR2 (germline): SGHTA, FQGNSA. The V gene lost 5 bases and the J gene lost 2 bases, with 13 bases spanning the gap. The CDR3 reads CASSPGTFTYEQYF. The CDR3 DNA sequence: TGTGCCAGCAGCCCGGGGACATTTACCTACGAGCAGTACTTC.

This clone was counted between two and nine times. In DNA, the CDR3 is TGCAGCTCCTTAGGCGGGACAGGCTATGGCTACACCTTC. This gives the protein CSSLGGTGYGYTF. The V call is TRBV29-1, the J call TRBJ1-2; the match to TRBD1 covers 8 bases. This CDR3 spans 13 amino acids. The V segment lost 8 bases and the J segment 4 bases; nucleotides outside the gene matches: 9. The germline CDR1 and CDR2 sequences are SQVTM and ANQGSEA.

This clone was observed once. This chain connects TRBV27 to TRBJ1-6, with 11 positions matching TRBD1. The CDR3 totals 14 residues. Germline CDR1 is MNHEY and CDR2 is SMNVEV (reference sequence). After removal of 3 bases from V and 10 bases from J, the junction contained 2 bases not matched to a gene. CDR3 loop: CASSLDRGLSPLHF. In DNA form, the CDR3 reads TGTGCCAGCAGTTTGGACAGGGGGCTATCACCCCTCCACTTT.

CDR3 sequence: CASSTGQVDFF. The DNA for the CDR3 is TGTGCCAGTAGTACGGGACAGGTTGACTTCTTT. The chain couples TRBV19 to TRBJ1-1; 8 bases agree with TRBD1. Looked up from germline, CDR1 is LNHDA and CDR2 is SQIVND (reference sequence). Trimming took 4 bases from V and 14 from J; bases not matched to a gene: 6. The CDR3 is 11 amino acids.

This clone appeared once. This chain links TRBV6-5 with TRBJ1-2; D is undetermined. CDR3 length: 13 amino acids. With 2 bases removed from V and 2 bases from J, the gap between germline ends came to 6 bases. CDR1 and CDR2 (germline): MNHEY, SVGAGI. The CDR3 nucleotides read TGTGCCAGCAGTTACATCAGGAACTATGGCTACACCTTC. Encoded protein: CASSYIRNYGYTF.

The chain carries TRBV9 and TRBJ2-2, with 7 bases lining up with TRBD2. CDR1 SGDLS and CDR2 YYNGEE come from the germline V gene. The ends lost 6 bases at V and 4 bases at J; junction bases unmatched: 9. The CDR3 is made up of 15 amino acids. CDR3 protein: CASTPREGSTGELFF. The CDR3 region has the DNA TGTGCCAGCACCCCAAGGGAGGGTAGCACCGGGGAGCTGTTTTTT. Full variable domain (outside the CDR3, taken from reference TRBV9 and TRBJ2-2): DSGVTQTPKHLITATGQRVTLRCSPRSGDLSVYWYQQSLDQGLQFLIQYYNGEERAKGNILERFSAQQFPDLHSELNLSSLELGDSALYFCASTPREGSTGELFFGEGSRLTVL.

This clone was observed a single time. The chain combines TRBV7-2 with TRBJ1-2, with a tentative D call TRBD1 (5 bases). Germline CDR1 and CDR2: SGHTA and FQGNSA. This CDR3 spans 16 amino acids. Trimming took off 0 bases at V and 7 bases at J, with 18 bases between the two ends. The CDR3 coding sequence is TGTGCCAGCAGCTTAGCCCCCTCAGACAGAAACGTTGGCTACACCTTC. It translates to CASSLAPSDRNVGYTF.